The rows below give T cell receptor beta chains drawn from one sample of a study of blood T cell repertoires in COVID-19. TCRdb keeps only in-frame clones here, not all; method: immunoSEQ multiplex PCR. This sample has some 150,000 clones, with 88% found just once. Sequenced sample: peripheral blood. These receptor sequences come from a man in his forties or fifties with active or convalescent COVID-19. CDR3s include the opening cysteine and the closing phenylalanine or tryptophan. Each record gives: J gene, clone size, V gene, D gene, CDR3 protein, CDR3 DNA. The D gene is left open where the match is weak. Expanded clones get a size class; other rows say once, few or many, or leave the size out.

TRBJ2-7,-,TRBV7-6,TRBD1,CASSLQQGNKRDEQYF,TGTGCCAGCAGCTTGCAACAGGGGAATAAACGGGACGAGCAGTACTTC
TRBJ2-7,-,TRBV18,-,CASSESSYEQYF,TGTGCCAGCTCAGAGAGCTCCTACGAGCAGTACTTC
TRBJ2-5,-,TRBV19,-,CASSSLGSYQETQYF,TGTGCCAGTAGTTCGCTCGGGAGCTACCAAGAGACCCAGTACTTC
TRBJ2-3,-,TRBV9,TRBD2,CASSVDRAGGYTDTQYF,TGTGCCAGCAGCGTAGACAGGGCGGGAGGGTACACAGATACGCAGTATTTT
TRBJ2-1,-,TRBV27,-,CASSLGHEQFF,TGTGCCAGCAGTTTAGGCCATGAGCAGTTCTTC
TRBJ1-5,-,TRBV5-5,-,CASSKLQGQPQHF,TGTGCCAGCAGCAAACTACAGGGACAGCCCCAGCATTTT
TRBJ1-5,-,TRBV19,-,CASRGGRPDQPQHF,TGTGCCAGTAGGGGGGGGAGACCAGATCAGCCCCAGCATTTT
TRBJ1-6,few,TRBV19,-,CASREQNNSPLHF,TGTGCCAGTAGGGAACAGAATAATTCACCCCTCCACTTT
TRBJ1-2,-,TRBV15,-,CATSRVPQGLLYGYTF,TGTGCCACCAGCAGAGTCCCCCAGGGCCTTCTCTATGGCTACACCTTC
TRBJ1-1,-,TRBV5-6,TRBD1,CASSLWSPGGSFF,TGTGCCAGCAGCTTGTGGTCCCCAGGGGGGTCTTTCTTT
TRBJ2-1,-,TRBV6-2/TRBV6-3,-,CASSSRRGLGNEQFF,TGTGCCAGCAGTTCGAGACGAGGGCTGGGCAATGAGCAGTTCTTC
TRBJ2-3,-,TRBV29-1,TRBD2,CSVAPGGNPTDTQYF,TGCAGCGTCGCACCGGGGGGGAACCCCACAGATACGCAGTATTTT
TRBJ1-4,-,TRBV7-2,-,CASSSGGGVANEKLFF,TGTGCCAGCAGCTCCGGCGGGGGGGTGGCTAATGAAAAACTGTTTTTT
TRBJ2-7,-,TRBV7-2,TRBD2,CASSSSGRAWEQYF,TGTGCCAGCAGCTCTAGCGGGAGGGCCTGGGAGCAGTACTTC
TRBJ2-2,-,TRBV5-1,TRBD1,CASSLTFGTGAGELFF,TGCGCCAGCAGCTTGACTTTCGGGACAGGGGCCGGGGAGCTGTTTTTT
TRBJ1-5,-,TRBV2,TRBD1,CASRGQGLANQPQHF,TGTGCCAGCAGGGGACAGGGACTCGCCAATCAGCCCCAGCATTTT
TRBJ2-3,once,TRBV10-2,-,CASSERVSGDTQYF,TGCGCCAGCAGTGAGCGGGTTTCTGGGGATACGCAGTATTTT
TRBJ1-1,-,TRBV28,-,CASTPPPQTTEAFF,TGTGCCAGCACCCCACCTCCACAGACGACTGAAGCTTTCTTT
TRBJ2-1,-,TRBV3-1/TRBV3-2,-,CASSQALAQNEQFF,TGTGCCAGCAGCCAAGCCCTAGCGCAAAATGAGCAGTTCTTC
TRBJ2-2,once,TRBV5-1,TRBD2,CASSFASLLAGFRTGELFF,TGCGCCAGCAGCTTTGCTTCCCTACTAGCGGGATTTCGTACCGGGGAGCTGTTTTTT
TRBJ2-1,-,TRBV6-4,-,CASSVQLYNEQFF,TGTGCCAGCAGTGTGCAACTATACAATGAGCAGTTCTTC
TRBJ2-3,-,TRBV19,TRBD2,CASGASGRAGATDTQYF,TGTGCCAGCGGAGCTAGCGGGAGGGCCGGGGCGACAGATACGCAGTATTTT
TRBJ1-1,few,TRBV2,TRBD1,CASSTRTGISEAFF,TGTGCCAGCAGTACAAGGACAGGGATCTCTGAAGCTTTCTTT
TRBJ2-1,-,TRBV19,TRBD2,CASSKSGGSGYNEQFF,TGTGCCAGTAGCAAGAGCGGGGGTAGCGGATACAATGAGCAGTTCTTC
TRBJ2-5,-,TRBV7-9,TRBD1,CASRRTGPQETQYF,TGTGCCAGCAGACGGACAGGACCTCAAGAGACCCAGTACTTC
TRBJ2-3,-,TRBV20-1,-,CSANEAAEYTDTQYF,TGCAGTGCTAATGAGGCAGCGGAATACACAGATACGCAGTATTTT
TRBJ2-1,-,TRBV4-3,TRBD2,CASSQGAGLAGLNEQFF,TGCGCCAGCAGCCAAGGCGCTGGACTAGCGGGACTAAATGAGCAGTTCTTC
TRBJ2-1,-,TRBV29-1,TRBD2,CSVEDPGLAGGAIEQFF,TGCAGCGTTGAAGACCCGGGACTAGCAGGAGGGGCGATTGAGCAGTTCTTC
TRBJ2-2,-,TRBV18,TRBD2,CASSPLSREVANTGELFF,TGTGCCAGCTCACCCCTTAGCCGGGAGGTCGCGAACACCGGGGAGCTGTTTTTT
TRBJ2-2,-,TRBV7-3,TRBD1,CASSLMGQMTTGELFF,TGTGCCAGCAGCTTAATGGGACAGATGACCACCGGGGAGCTGTTTTTT
TRBJ1-5,-,TRBV6-5,-,CASTEGGGNQPQHF,TGTGCCAGCACCGAGGGAGGGGGCAATCAGCCCCAGCATTTT
TRBJ2-5,once,TRBV6-2/TRBV6-3,-,CASSLQETQYF,TGTGCCAGCAGTTTACAGGAGACCCAGTACTTC
TRBJ2-1,-,TRBV9,TRBD2,CASSVGGSGRYNEQFF,TGTGCCAGCAGCGTAGGAGGTAGCGGGAGGTATAATGAGCAGTTCTTC
TRBJ2-7,few,TRBV4-3,TRBD2,CASSQDRGAGETQYF,TGCGCCAGCAGCCAAGATCGGGGTGCGGGAGAGACGCAGTACTTC
TRBJ1-1,-,TRBV1,-,CTSSPPTGGTEAFF,TGCACCAGCAGCCCCCCCACAGGGGGCACTGAAGCTTTCTTT
TRBJ1-1,-,TRBV4-1,-,CASSPRSTGLMNTEAFF,TGCGCCAGCAGCCCTAGATCGACAGGTCTGATGAACACTGAAGCTTTCTTT
TRBJ2-7,-,TRBV11-2,TRBD1,CASSLDRTGVYYEQYF,TGTGCCAGCAGCTTAGATAGGACAGGGGTGTATTATGAGCAGTACTTC
TRBJ2-5,-,TRBV7-2,TRBD1,CASSSDRAGETQYF,TGTGCCAGCAGCTCGGACAGGGCAGGGGAGACCCAGTACTTC
TRBJ1-5,-,TRBV19,TRBD1,CASSQQGGGNQPQHF,TGTGCCAGTAGTCAACAGGGGGGGGGCAATCAGCCCCAGCATTTT
TRBJ1-6,-,TRBV11-2,-,CASSLKTGYNSPLHF,TGTGCCAGCAGCTTAAAGACAGGATATAATTCACCCCTCCACTTT
TRBJ1-3,-,TRBV7-2,-,CASSLNRRGNTIYF,TGTGCCAGCAGCTTGAACAGGCGAGGAAACACCATATATTTT
TRBJ1-4,once,TRBV27,TRBD1,CASSEWGTGNEKLFF,TGTGCCAGCAGTGAATGGGGGACAGGGAATGAAAAACTGTTTTTT
TRBJ2-1,-,TRBV6-6,-,CASSYQRSSYNEQFF,TGTGCCAGCAGTTACCAGAGGAGCTCCTACAATGAGCAGTTCTTC
TRBJ1-5,-,TRBV19,TRBD1,CASTGTGGNQPQHF,TGTGCCAGTACCGGGACAGGGGGAAATCAGCCCCAGCATTTT
TRBJ2-2,-,TRBV6-5,-,CASSYRRRTNTGELFF,TGTGCCAGCAGTTACCGTCGGCGGACAAACACCGGGGAGCTGTTTTTT
TRBJ1-5,-,TRBV24-1,TRBD1,CATSDPGQGGQPQHF,TGTGCCACCAGTGACCCAGGACAGGGAGGTCAGCCCCAGCATTTT